This TCR beta chain was retrieved from a study of T cell repertoires in cytomegalovirus infection. A word on this clonotype: Its antigen is as yet unknown.

Using its own MiXCR run on the reads, TCRdb lists one record per CDR3 protein. The sample has some 920,000 distinct CDR3 sequences, around 31% seen once. Whole-study findings and limits: HLA-C-restricted CMV-specific TCR beta clonotypes prevailed in the ex vivo response.

Per germline, CDR1 SGHDT and CDR2 YYEEEE. V dropped 7 bases and J dropped 6; count of bases not matched to a gene: 14. CDR3 length: 16 amino acids. Sequenced here: cultured CD8+ T cells from PBMCs, sampled from culture after CMV antigen stimulation. The TCR was taken from a human donor in good health (CMV status not recorded). Some clones in this sample may be carry-over from other donors' samples. J is TRBJ2-4 and V is TRBV5-6, with 9 bases fitting TRBD1. The DNA for the CDR3 is TGTGCCAGCGAACCCTACAGGGGGCGAGGGAGAAACATTCAGTACTTC. Encoded protein: CASEPYRGRGRNIQYF.